These T cell receptor beta chains were read from a single sample in a study of blood T cell repertoires in COVID-19. Produced via immunoSEQ multiplex PCR; TCRdb's table is partial and in-frame only. The data show tens of thousands of clones, 81% seen once. The sample taken for sequencing was peripheral blood. Receptors originate from a woman in her 70s with acute or convalescent COVID-19. Both conserved end residues are part of each CDR3. The D gene is left open where the match is weak. The size entry is marked missing in some rows and otherwise reads once, few, many or a size class.

J gene | V gene | D gene | clone size | CDR3 DNA | CDR3 protein
TRBJ2-3 | TRBV29-1 | TRBD2 | once | TGCAGCGTTGCCAGCGGGGGGGGGTCAGATACGCAGTATTTT | CSVASGGGSDTQYF
TRBJ1-5 | TRBV20-1 | TRBD1 | NA | TGCAGTGCTAGTGGTCCCCCCGGGACAGGGTACGTTCAGCCCCAGCATTTT | CSASGPPGTGYVQPQHF
TRBJ2-1 | TRBV27 | TRBD2 | NA | TGTGCCAGCAGTCCCCCCCGGGCGGGAGGGCCAGGTGAGCAGTTCTTC | CASSPPRAGGPGEQFF
TRBJ1-5 | TRBV2 | NA | few | TGTGCCAGCAGTGACGGGTATAGCAATCAGCCCCAGCATTTT | CASSDGYSNQPQHF
TRBJ1-6 | TRBV27 | NA | few | TGTGCCAGCAGTTTAAGCTTTTTGAGTAATTCACCCCTCCACTTT | CASSLSFLSNSPLHF
TRBJ2-2 | TRBV18 | NA | NA | TGTGCCAGCTCACCTTTAAACACCGGGGAGCTGTTTTTT | CASSPLNTGELFF
TRBJ2-1 | TRBV4-1 | TRBD2 | NA | TGCGCCAGCAGCCCCACTAGCGGGAGGGAGCAGTTCTTC | CASSPTSGREQFF
TRBJ1-5 | TRBV19 | NA | NA | TGTGCCAGTAGCAAATCGACAGGAGACGTTAATCAGCCCCAGCATTTT | CASSKSTGDVNQPQHF
TRBJ2-5 | TRBV7-3 | TRBD2 | NA | TGTGCCAGCAGCCCCCGAGGGACTAGCGGGGCCGGGGGGAAAGAGACCCAGTACTTC | CASSPRGTSGAGGKETQYF
TRBJ2-3 | TRBV7-2 | NA | NA | TGTGCCAGCAGCTCCGATCGGTTCACAGATACGCAGTATTTT | CASSSDRFTDTQYF
TRBJ2-3 | TRBV6-5 | NA | NA | TGTGCCAGCACGGGCGGGGACACAGATACGCAGTATTTT | CASTGGDTDTQYF
TRBJ1-3 | TRBV2 | NA | NA | TGTGCCAGCAGTGGAGGGACTGGAAACACCATATATTTT | CASSGGTGNTIYF
TRBJ1-1 | TRBV10-3 | NA | NA | TGTGCCATCAGTGAGTCCCACACCAACACTGAAGCTTTCTTT | CAISESHTNTEAFF
TRBJ2-1 | TRBV30 | NA | NA | TGTGCCTGGAGTGTAATTCCCATCGGCAATGAGCAGTTCTTC | CAWSVIPIGNEQFF
TRBJ2-1 | TRBV7-2 | TRBD2 | NA | TGTGCCAGCAGTGTTAGCGGGGGGTCCTACAATGAGCAGTTCTTC | CASSVSGGSYNEQFF
TRBJ2-1 | TRBV11-3 | NA | NA | TGTGCCAGCAGCGGAAAGGCGGGACCTTACAATGAGCAGTTCTTC | CASSGKAGPYNEQFF
TRBJ2-7 | TRBV7-9 | TRBD1 | NA | TGTGCCAGCAGCTCCGGGACAGCGACGGGCGAGCAGTACTTC | CASSSGTATGEQYF
TRBJ2-1 | TRBV5-6 | TRBD2 | NA | TGTGCCAGCAGCTTTAGCGGGAGCTCCTACAATGAGCAGTTCTTC | CASSFSGSSYNEQFF
TRBJ1-4 | TRBV5-8 | TRBD1 | NA | TGTGCCAGCAGCCATGGACAGGGAGTTGGTGAAAAACTGTTTTTT | CASSHGQGVGEKLFF
TRBJ2-1 | TRBV6-4 | TRBD2 | once | TGTGCCAGCAGTCTGGAGCGGGGGGGCCTTAATGAGCAGTTCTTC | CASSLERGGLNEQFF
TRBJ1-5 | TRBV19 | NA | NA | TGTGCCAGTAGCCCTTCCCCGAATCAGCCCCAGCATTTT | CASSPSPNQPQHF
TRBJ2-3 | TRBV7-2 | TRBD1 | NA | TGTGCCAGCAGCTTTGGGACAGGGTTCCCAGATACGCAGTATTTT | CASSFGTGFPDTQYF
TRBJ1-3 | TRBV6-1 | NA | NA | TGTGCCAGCAGTGATATGTACTTTGGAAACACCATATATTTT | CASSDMYFGNTIYF
TRBJ1-5 | TRBV10-3 | NA | NA | TGTGCCATCAGTGAAGTGGCAGGGACTACGGGGCCCCAGCATTTT | CAISEVAGTTGPQHF
TRBJ1-6 | TRBV6-5 | NA | NA | TGTGCCAGCAGAACCCGGGGGGGTAATTCACCCCTCCACTTT | CASRTRGGNSPLHF
TRBJ1-6 | TRBV6-2/TRBV6-3 | TRBD1 | NA | TGTGCCAGCAGTTCCCGGACGGGGGACAGGTCCTATAATTCACCCCTCCACTTT | CASSSRTGDRSYNSPLHF
TRBJ2-6 | TRBV15 | NA | NA | TGTGCCACCAGCCCCCAAGGGAGCTCTGGGGCCAACGTCCTGACTTTC | CATSPQGSSGANVLTF
TRBJ2-7 | TRBV30 | TRBD2 | NA | TGTGCCTACAGGACTAGCGGGGGTCCCGACCCTTACGAGCAGTACTTC | CAYRTSGGPDPYEQYF
TRBJ1-1 | TRBV7-9 | NA | NA | TGTGCCAGCGGGGGAGGTGGCACTGAAGCTTTCTTT | CASGGGGTEAFF
TRBJ2-1 | TRBV6-5 | TRBD2 | NA | TGTGCCAGCAGTAAAATGGGACTAGCAAACAATGAGCAGTTCTTC | CASSKMGLANNEQFF
TRBJ2-2 | TRBV7-8 | NA | NA | TGTGCCAGCACCCTAGACAGAACCACCGGGGAGCTGTTTTTT | CASTLDRTTGELFF
TRBJ2-2 | TRBV10-1 | NA | once | TGCGCCAGCAGGGAGGGTAGCGGCACCGGGGAGCTGTTTTTT | CASREGSGTGELFF
TRBJ2-6 | TRBV5-1 | TRBD2 | NA | TGCGCCAGCAGCCTTATAGCGGGAGCTGGGGCCAACGTCCTGACTTTC | CASSLIAGAGANVLTF
TRBJ1-1 | TRBV5-1 | NA | NA | TGCGCCAGCAGCTTGGGGGGAGGGAGGGACACTGAAGCTTTCTTT | CASSLGGGRDTEAFF
TRBJ2-5 | TRBV27 | NA | NA | TGTGCCAGCAGATCCGGGTTCACAGGAGAGACCCAGTACTTC | CASRSGFTGETQYF
TRBJ1-3 | TRBV2 | TRBD1 | NA | TGTGCCGGGGGGACAGGGGGTAGTGGAAACACCATATATTTT | CAGGTGGSGNTIYF
TRBJ1-4 | TRBV2 | NA | once | TGTGCCAGCAACCGACGGATGAGCGATGAAAAACTGTTTTTT | CASNRRMSDEKLFF
TRBJ1-2 | TRBV19 | TRBD1 | few | TGTGCCAGTAGTATCGGACGGACAGGGAACTATGGCTACACCTTC | CASSIGRTGNYGYTF
TRBJ1-5 | TRBV6-2/TRBV6-3 | TRBD1 | few | TGTGCCAGCAGTTACGCGACCGGGACAGGCTATCAGCCCCAGCATTTT | CASSYATGTGYQPQHF
TRBJ2-7 | TRBV6-4 | TRBD2 | NA | TGTGCCAGCAGTCCCCTAGCGGGAGCCTACGAGCAGTACTTC | CASSPLAGAYEQYF
TRBJ2-1 | TRBV5-1 | TRBD2 | NA | TGCGCCAGCAGCCTGCTGAGCGGGAGTGCATACAATGAGCAGTTCTTC | CASSLLSGSAYNEQFF
TRBJ1-1 | TRBV2 | NA | NA | TGTGCCAGCCAGAACAGGGCAGTCTACTACTCTGAAGCTTTCTTT | CASQNRAVYYSEAFF
TRBJ2-5 | TRBV7-2 | TRBD2 | few | TGTGCCAGCAGCTTAGGACTAGCGGGGGCCCAAGAGACCCAGTACTTC | CASSLGLAGAQETQYF
TRBJ2-1 | TRBV19 | NA | NA | TGTGCCAGTAGTACCGTCGGGCAGGGCGGGGATGAGCAGTTCTTC | CASSTVGQGGDEQFF
TRBJ2-3 | TRBV24-1 | TRBD2 | NA | TGTGCCACCAGTGAGGGGCGGGGGGCGGCAGATACGCAGTATTTT | CATSEGRGAADTQYF
TRBJ1-1 | TRBV29-1 | NA | NA | TGCAGCGTTGAAATCGAGGCCGGGACTGAAGCTTTCTTT | CSVEIEAGTEAFF
TRBJ1-2 | TRBV5-1 | NA | NA | TGCGCCAGCAGTTTAGTTACAGGGTTAGTAGATGGCTACACCTTC | CASSLVTGLVDGYTF
TRBJ2-1 | TRBV4-1 | TRBD2 | NA | TGCGCCAGCAGCCATCTCCCCACTAGCGGTCTGTACAATGAGCAGTTCTTC | CASSHLPTSGLYNEQFF
TRBJ2-3 | TRBV7-9 | NA | NA | TGTGCCAGCAGGGATACAGGGTACCCCACAGATACGCAGTATTTT | CASRDTGYPTDTQYF
TRBJ2-2 | TRBV18 | NA | NA | TGTGCCAGCTCATCGCAGGGGCTCGGAAGTGCCGGGGAGCTGTTTTTT | CASSSQGLGSAGELFF
TRBJ2-7 | TRBV7-9 | NA | NA | TGTGCCAGCAGCCTAATGACAGGTAGCCTCCCCGAGCAGTACTTC | CASSLMTGSLPEQYF
TRBJ2-2 | TRBV5-5 | NA | NA | TGTGCCAGCAGCCTAAGACAGGTGGGCACCGGGGAGCTGTTTTTT | CASSLRQVGTGELFF
TRBJ2-7 | TRBV6-5 | TRBD2 | NA | TGTGCCAGCAGCGCCCGTCGGGGCGGGAGCTACGAGCAGTACTTC | CASSARRGGSYEQYF
TRBJ2-1 | TRBV6-1 | NA | NA | TGTGCCAGCAGTGAAGGGGGCCCCTACAATGAGCAGTTCTTC | CASSEGGPYNEQFF
TRBJ2-3 | TRBV6-5 | NA | NA | TGTGCCAGCAGTTCTCGGACAGCTAGCACAGATACGCAGTATTTT | CASSSRTASTDTQYF
TRBJ1-1 | TRBV11-2 | NA | few | TGTGCCAGCAGCCAAGCAGGGATCACTGAAGCTTTCTTT | CASSQAGITEAFF
TRBJ2-3 | TRBV19 | NA | NA | TGTGCCAGTTCAGGGGCTACAGATACGCAGTATTTT | CASSGATDTQYF